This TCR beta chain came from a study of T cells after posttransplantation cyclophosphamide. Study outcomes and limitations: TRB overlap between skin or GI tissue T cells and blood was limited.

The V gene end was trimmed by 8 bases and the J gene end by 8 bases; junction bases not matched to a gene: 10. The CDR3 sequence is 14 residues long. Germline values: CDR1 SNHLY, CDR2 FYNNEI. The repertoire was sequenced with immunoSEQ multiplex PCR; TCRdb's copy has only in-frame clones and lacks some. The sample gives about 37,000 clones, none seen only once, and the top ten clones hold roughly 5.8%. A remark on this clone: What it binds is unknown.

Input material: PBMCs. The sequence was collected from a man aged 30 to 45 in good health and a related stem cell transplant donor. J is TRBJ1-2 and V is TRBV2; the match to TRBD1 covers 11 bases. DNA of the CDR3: TGTGCCAGCCGTCGCGGACAGGGGGCGGGGGGCTACACCTTC. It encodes CASRRGQGAGGYTF.